These 2 T cell receptor beta chains originate from one sample sequenced in a study of blood T cell repertoires in COVID-19. Libraries were prepared by immunoSEQ multiplex PCR; TCRdb keeps only in-frame clonotypes and omits some of them. The profile shows about 260,000 clones, approximately 90% of them singletons. The sample comprised peripheral blood. The receptor source for this set is a woman aged 40 to 50 with acute or convalescent COVID-19.

This sequence joins TRBV6-5 and TRBJ2-3; D possibly corresponds to TRBD2 (6 bases). The CDR3 loop spans 15 amino acids. The germline V and J ends were trimmed by 6 bases and 0 bases, with 13 bases remaining between them. CDR1 is MNHEY, CDR2 SVGAGI, per germline. CDR3 loop: CASRNSGYSTDTQYF. In DNA, the CDR3 is TGTGCCAGCAGGAATAGCGGATATAGCACAGATACGCAGTATTTT.

The rearrangement uses TRBV5-1 and TRBJ2-1; D call uncertain. The CDR3 length is 12 residues. The germline CDR1 and CDR2 sequences are SGHRS and YFSETQ. Trimming removed 4 bases at V and 6 bases at J, with 8 bases between. DNA for the CDR3: TGCGCCAGCAGCCCCACGGTCAATGAGCAGTTCTTC. This translates into CASSPTVNEQFF. Supplemented by reference TRBV5-1 and TRBJ2-1, the full variable domain reads KAGVTQTPRYLIKTRGQQVTLSCSPISGHRSVSWYQQTPGQGLQFLFEYFSETQRNKGNFPGRFSGRQFSNSRSEMNVSTLELGDSALYLCASSPTVNEQFFGPGTRLTVL.